This entry is about one T cell receptor (beta chain). The antigen is undetermined. Primers included in the PCR were 60 Vbeta and 13 Jbeta primers. The repertoire was sequenced with immunoSEQ multiplex PCR; TCRdb's copy has only in-frame clones and lacks some. The sample includes some 250,000 clones, more than 75% seen only once; the top ten take 5% to 6.5%. This sample is drawn from a study of cytomegalovirus exposure and HLA in healthy donors. Study in general: There were 90 million to 130 million unique TCR beta sequences, drawn from about 190 million T cells, in an earlier analysis. Study-level findings and limits: Accurate prediction of most subjects' HLA-A and HLA-B alleles from TCR beta sequences was reported. Equally common other TCR beta chains were less clonally expanded than HLA-associated ones, a later analysis found. Later on, an analysis showed TCR association rates differing by HLA locus, with DRB1 the most and HLA-C the fewest.

The ends were cut back, 4 bases at V and 1 base at J, with 14 bases in the middle. This CDR3 has 15 amino acids. Germline V lookup: CDR1 SGDLS, CDR2 YYNGEE. The chain has TRBV9 and TRBJ1-1, with D possibly TRBD1 on 6 matching bases. This receptor was identified in a middle-aged woman in good health and CMV-seropositive. The sequenced material came from PBMCs. For the CDR3, the DNA is TGTGCCAGCAGCACGACCTCACAGGGGAACACTGAAGCTTTCTTT. Translating it yields CASSTTSQGNTEAFF.